The sequence of this TCR beta chain was determined in a study of shared clonotypes between healthy human individuals. As for the study in general: There were three CD4 naive, three CD4 memory, two CD8 naive and one CD8 memory plates per donor.

Naivety among CD8 cells was defined by CD45RO negativity and positive CCR7 selection, thereby excluding terminally differentiated effector memory CD45RA+ cells. Donors, without exception, were Caucasian adults residing in Nashville, Tennessee. Clones were sequenced by immunoSEQ multiplex PCR, and TCRdb holds only the in-frame ones, with some missing. The sample shows millions of clones, just over 90% of them seen only once. The sequenced material came from naive CD8+ T cells from PBMCs. The receptor was isolated from a young man in good health. Some clones in this sample may be carry-over from other donors' samples.

DNA for the CDR3: TGTGCCAGCAGTCCCGGTGAGGGATCGATCGGCTACACCTTC. Residues: CASSPGEGSIGYTF. V and J are TRBV27 and TRBJ1-2; D is ambiguous. V was shortened by 5 bases and J by 8 bases, with 18 bases between the two germline ends. The CDR3 runs to 14 residues. CDR1 is MNHEY, CDR2 SMNVEV, per germline (reference sequence).